Below are 10 T cell receptor beta chains sequenced from a single sample in a study of molecular identifiers for immune sequencing clone quantification. MiXCR was run by TCRdb on the PCR reads, yielding one entry per CDR3 protein. Of about 500,000 distinct CDR3 sequences listed, around 23% were seen once; the top ten hold approximately 0.76%. Sequences were obtained from naive CD8+ T cells from blood, with Jurkat cell RNA spiked in. The subset here: FACS-sorted CD8+CD4-CCR7+CD45RA+ naive T cells. These TCRs come from a human donor in good health. Some libraries in this study had Jurkat cell RNA spiked in.

Concerning this clonotype itself: With a much larger clone just one base away, this may be a read error. This chain uses TRBV20-1 with TRBJ1-1; D gene uncertain. V was shortened by 4 bases and J by 6 bases, with 18 bases between the two germline ends. This CDR3 spans 14 amino acids. CDR1 DFQATT and CDR2 SNEGSKA come from the germline V gene (reference sequence). The CDR3 sequence: CSAKGRGVLAEAFF. DNA for the CDR3: TGCAGTGCTAAAGGACGGGGAGTGTTGGCTGAAGCTTTCTTT.

This chain connects TRBV30 to TRBJ2-7; 8 bases align to TRBD1. Germline V gene lookup returns CDR1 GTSNPN and CDR2 SVGIG (reference sequence). J lost 0 bases, V lost 4 bases, and 5 bases had no gene match. The length of the CDR3 is 14 residues. CDR3 sequence reads: CAWTGQESSYEQYF. CDR3 coding DNA: TGTGCCTGGACGGGACAGGAGTCCTCCTACGAGCAGTACTTC.

Comments on this clonotype: It may be a read error: a sequence one base away is much more abundant. This chain links TRBV12-3 or TRBV12-4 with TRBJ2-3, with D possibly matching TRBD2 (5 bases). This CDR3 region has 17 residues. V dropped 3 bases and J dropped 4 bases, with 20 bases sitting between them. The CDR3 reads CASSFFRGVVRSDTQYF. The DNA of the CDR3 is TGTGCCAGCAGTTTTTTCCGGGGAGTGGTGAGGTCAGATACGCAGTATTTT.

This clonotype was seen more than once but under ten times. The CDR3 loop reads CASVGTENSYEQYF. For the CDR3, the DNA is TGTGCCAGCGTAGGGACAGAAAACTCCTACGAGCAGTACTTC. The chain couples TRBV2 to TRBJ2-7; TRBD1 matches at 7 bases. There are 14 residues in the CDR3. With V trimmed by 8 bases and J by 0 bases, 7 bases remained unmatched. Germline V CDR1 and CDR2: SNHLY, FYNNEI.

This clonotype was counted at least ten times. The CDR3: CASSQRGSTDTQYF. CDR3 nucleotide sequence: TGCGCCAGCAGCCAACGGGGTAGCACAGATACGCAGTATTTT. This rearrangement joins TRBV4-1 to TRBJ2-3, with a possible D match to TRBD2 (5 bases). This CDR3 contains 14 residues. With 2 bases removed from V and 0 bases from J, the gap between germline ends came to 6 bases. CDR1 MGHRA and CDR2 YSYEKL come from the germline V gene.

To note about this clonotype: This is likely a read error, given that the CDR3 carries no conserved phenylalanine or tryptophan at its end. The chain has TRBV7-9 and TRBJ2-2; TRBD1 aligns across 9 bases. Germline V lookup: CDR1 SEHNR, CDR2 FQNEAQ (reference sequence). The J segment lost 6 bases and the V segment lost 5 bases, leaving 10 bases of the junction unmatched. CDR3 length: 16 residues. CDR3 DNA sequence: TGTGCCAGCAGCCATGACGAGGACAGGGGACCCGGGGAGCTGTTTTTA. Its protein product is CASSHDEDRGPGELFL.

The chain is built from TRBV4-1 and TRBJ1-5, with a weak D call TRBD1 (6 bases). Germline V gene lookup returns CDR1 MGHRA and CDR2 YSYEKL. CDR3 length: 16 amino acids. V was cut by 1 base and J by 1 base, with 11 bases left in between. In nucleotides, the CDR3 is TGCGCCAGCAGCCAAGGTCCAGGGGAGAGCAATCAGCCCCAGCATTTT. It translates to CASSQGPGESNQPQHF.

This clonotype appeared many times. The J gene is TRBJ2-3, the V gene TRBV27; 7 bases line up with TRBD2. The CDR3 runs 14 residues. V lost 6 bases, J lost 4 bases, and 7 bases stayed unmatched. Germline values: CDR1 MNHEY, CDR2 SMNVEV (reference sequence). The CDR3 DNA reads as TGTGCCAGCAGAGATAGACTAGCCCCAGATACGCAGTATTTT. It translates to CASRDRLAPDTQYF.

This clonotype was detected ten times or more. The V call is TRBV5-6, the J call TRBJ2-5; D remains ambiguous. This CDR3 has 15 amino acids. Germline CDR1 and CDR2: SGHDT and YYEEEE. V was trimmed by 1 base and J by 3 bases, leaving 13 bases between them. CDR3 in amino acids: CASSLFINGKETQYF. The CDR3 DNA reads as TGTGCCAGCAGCTTGTTTATCAATGGAAAAGAGACCCAGTACTTC.

The V gene is TRBV29-1, the J gene TRBJ2-1; a weak D match, TRBD2 (5 bases). Germline CDR1 SQVTM, CDR2 ANQGSEA. The CDR3 is 15 amino acids. V shed 6 bases and J shed 7 bases, with 22 bases lying between them. In DNA form, the CDR3 reads TGCAGCGTCTTCCTTAGTCACATTCGGGGAAATGAGCAGTTCTTC. As protein: CSVFLSHIRGNEQFF.